This TCR beta chain was observed in a study of blood T cell repertoires in COVID-19. Study-wide background: PBMCs, B-cell-depleted T cells, or T cells provided the cDNA or gDNA that made up the material.

The assay was immunoSEQ multiplex PCR, and TCRdb's table has in-frame clones only and misses some. The table has about 130,000 clones, almost 85% seen once. V dropped 0 bases and J dropped 3 bases, with 12 bases sitting between them. The germline V gene has CDR1 SGDLS and CDR2 YYNGEE. The CDR3 sequence is 15 residues long. Sequenced: peripheral blood. The chain is built from TRBV9 and TRBJ1-1; D is uncertain. The sequence came from a woman aged 25 to 39 who had recovered from COVID-19. The CDR3 protein is CASSVDGRRDTEAFF. CDR3 sequence (DNA): TGTGCCAGCAGCGTAGATGGCAGACGGGACACTGAAGCTTTCTTT.